Following are 17 T cell receptor beta chains from one sample sequenced in a study of blood T cell repertoires in COVID-19. Method: immunoSEQ multiplex PCR; TCRdb's copy keeps in-frame clones and lacks some. The sample holds about 100,000 clones, about 88% seen once. Source material: peripheral blood. The receptor set was obtained from a man under 40 in a cohort sampled during active COVID-19.

This clone was detected only once. This chain links TRBV7-2 with TRBJ2-3; D is perhaps TRBD2 (7 bases). The CDR3 runs 15 residues. Germline loops: CDR1 SGHTA, CDR2 FQGNSA. V gave up 11 bases and J gave up 4 bases, with 22 bases separating them. The DNA for the CDR3 is TGTGCCTCCAAGGGAGGGGGGGGCTCGCCAGATACGCAGTATTTT. Translating gives CASKGGGGSPDTQYF. The full variable domain, its missing parts supplied by reference TRBV7-2 and TRBJ2-3, is GAGVSQSPSNKVTEKGKDVELRCDPISGHTALYWYRQSLGQGLEFLIYFQGNSAPDKSGLPSDRFSAERTGGSVSTLTIQRTQQEDSAVYLCASKGGGGSPDTQYFGPGTRLTVL.

Here the CDR3 DNA reads TGTGCCAGCAGCGTAGGTCAGGGGCCGAGGGGGGAGCAGTACTTC. Amino acid sequence: CASSVGQGPRGEQYF. This rearrangement joins TRBV9 to TRBJ2-7; D is possibly TRBD1 (6 bases). V lost 0 bases to trimming and J lost 7 bases, with 17 bases between them. CDR1 is SGDLS and CDR2 is YYNGEE in the germline V gene. The CDR3 sequence is 15 residues long.

The rearrangement links TRBV12-3 or TRBV12-4 to TRBJ2-2; no firm D call. The CDR3 extends over 12 amino acids. V was cut by 5 bases and J by 5 bases, with 6 bases left in between. The CDR3 nucleotides are TGTGCCAGCAGTCAACTGACCGGGGAGCTGTTTTTT. This gives the protein CASSQLTGELFF.

The chain couples TRBV7-2 to TRBJ2-2; 8 nucleotides agree with TRBD2. The CDR3 spans 15 residues. V shed 2 bases, J shed 7 bases, and the junction held 6 bases outside the gene matches. Germline V CDR1 and CDR2: SGHTA, FQGNSA. The chain's CDR3 is CASSLSSGGVGELFF. The DNA of the CDR3 is TGTGCCAGCAGCTTATCAAGCGGGGGAGTCGGGGAGCTGTTTTTT.

This clone was recorded once. The V call is TRBV28, the J call TRBJ2-1; 11 nucleotides match TRBD2. The J segment lost 15 bases and the V segment lost 1 base, leaving 5 bases of the junction unmatched. The CDR3 contains 13 residues. The germline gives CDR1 MDHEN, CDR2 SYDVKM. Here the CDR3 reads CASSLSAGLAAFF. The CDR3 nucleotides read TGTGCCAGCAGTTTATCCGCGGGACTAGCGGCGTTCTTC.

This clone was detected a few times. The V gene is TRBV9, the J gene TRBJ2-7, with D possibly being TRBD1 (7 bases). V gave up 4 bases and J gave up 4 bases, with 15 bases separating them. Germline V gives CDR1 SGDLS, CDR2 YYNGEE. The CDR3 runs 14 residues. The CDR3 DNA sequence: TGTGCCAGCAGCCCGGAGGGGGCCGGGTACGAGCAGTACTTC. It yields the protein CASSPEGAGYEQYF.

This chain joins TRBV29-1 and TRBJ1-1; TRBD1 matches at 7 bases. With 0 bases clipped from V and 2 bases from J, the junction kept 6 bases outside the gene matches. The germline CDR1 and CDR2 sequences are SQVTM and ANQGSEA. This CDR3 contains 15 residues. CDR3 DNA: TGCAGCGTTGAAGATCCCCGGACAGGAAACACTGAAGCTTTCTTT. Its translation is CSVEDPRTGNTEAFF.

The chain joins TRBV6-2 or TRBV6-3 to TRBJ1-5, with D maybe TRBD1 (6 bases). This CDR3 contains 21 residues. Trimming left V 4 bases short and J 7 bases short, with 35 bases between. The germline V gene encodes CDR1 MNHEY and CDR2 SVGEGT. The CDR3 DNA reads TGTGCCAGCAGTTTAGGGGCTAAGTTTAAGGTCTTGGCCCCAGGGGACCAGCCCCAGCATTTT. Protein: CASSLGAKFKVLAPGDQPQHF.

This chain connects TRBV10-3 to TRBJ2-7; 7 bases agree with TRBD2. CDR1 and CDR2 from the germline V gene are ENHRY and SYGVKD. The J segment lost 1 base and the V segment lost 5 bases, leaving 2 bases of the junction unmatched. The CDR3 has 13 residues. The DNA for the CDR3 is TGTGCCATCAGTTCGGGGGGATCCTACGAGCAGTACTTC. Residues: CAISSGGSYEQYF.

This clone was seen a few times. The chain joins TRBV7-9 to TRBJ2-7; D not certain. Germline V gene sequence: CDR1 SEHNR, CDR2 FQNEAQ (reference sequence). V was shortened by 4 bases and J by 6 bases, with 7 bases between the two germline ends. The CDR3 consists of 11 residues. CDR3 sequence: CASSSMREQYF. CDR3 coding DNA: TGTGCCAGCAGCTCTATGCGCGAGCAGTACTTC.

The rearrangement joins TRBV6-6 to TRBJ1-5; D gene unclear. Trimming stripped 0 bases from V and 9 bases from J, with 9 bases between. The germline V gene has CDR1 MNHNY and CDR2 SVGAGI (reference sequence). The CDR3 runs 13 residues. The CDR3 protein is CASSYSTSGPQHF. Here the CDR3 DNA reads TGTGCCAGCAGTTACTCGACTTCGGGGCCCCAGCATTTT.

The V and J genes are TRBV29-1 and TRBJ1-4; the D is unclear. The CDR3 loop spans 13 amino acids. Trimming shortened V by 4 bases and J by 1 base, and 7 bases separated the two germline ends. CDR1 and CDR2 from the germline V gene are SQVTM and ANQGSEA. The CDR3: CSVAPGTNEKLFF. DNA for the CDR3: TGCAGCGTTGCTCCGGGAACTAATGAAAAACTGTTTTTT.

The V call is TRBV20-1, the J call TRBJ1-2; unclear D gene. This CDR3 spans 12 amino acids. Trimming left V 3 bases short and J 2 bases short, with 7 bases between. Germline CDR1 is DFQATT and CDR2 is SNEGSKA (reference sequence). CDR3 nucleotides: TGCAGTGCTAGTGTCCAGAACTATGGCTACACCTTC. It encodes CSASVQNYGYTF.

The chain recombines TRBV6-5 with TRBJ2-5; tentatively, D is TRBD2 (5 bases). The V end was cut by 5 bases, the J end by 4 bases, with 14 bases between. The CDR3 has 14 residues. CDR1 is MNHEY and CDR2 is SVGAGI in the germline V gene. DNA for the CDR3: TGTGCCAGCAGTCCTACTAGAGGGATAGAGACCCAGTACTTC. Protein: CASSPTRGIETQYF.

The chain links TRBV5-1 to TRBJ1-6, with no clear D. The germline gives CDR1 SGHRS, CDR2 YFSETQ. The CDR3 has 16 amino acids. Trimming shortened V by 4 bases and J by 7 bases, and 18 bases separated the two germline ends. For the CDR3, the DNA is TGCGCCAGCAGCCCGGAGGGATCCCTTGCGAATTCACCCCTCCACTTT. Residues: CASSPEGSLANSPLHF.

In its sample, this clone was seen once. This chain links TRBV6-5 with TRBJ1-5, with TRBD1 identical over 7 bases. The V and J ends lost 10 bases and 8 bases, in that order; junction bases with no gene match: 17. CDR3 size: 15 residues. Per the germline V gene, CDR1 is MNHEY and CDR2 is SVGAGI. The CDR3 region is CATKRTGPSEEPQHF. CDR3 DNA: TGTGCCACGAAACGGACAGGCCCGTCTGAGGAGCCCCAGCATTTT.

The rearrangement uses TRBV19 and TRBJ2-3, with 8 bases that match TRBD2. The V gene's germline CDR1 is LNHDA and CDR2 SQIVND (reference sequence). CDR3 length: 15 residues. V shed 5 bases and J 5 bases; nucleotides not matched to a gene: 9. CDR3 nucleotides: TGTGCCAGTAGTCCGGGGGGGCCAGGTGGAGATACGCAGTATTTT. Translating it yields CASSPGGPGGDTQYF.